The T cell receptor beta chain described here comes from a study of T-cell reconstitution after alpha-beta-depleted transplantation in children (dated by TCRdb to the mid-2010s). About the full investigation: Using TCR repertoire profiling, the study quantitatively followed how T-cell immune reconstitution unfolded in children after TCRalphabeta/CD19-depleted allogeneic hematopoietic cell transplantation.

Only a few counts were recorded for this clonotype. Its antigen is not yet known. No quality values exist for individual bases; no much larger clone is one base distant. The library was produced with PCR. TCRdb records Illumina HiSeq 2500 as the sequencer. TCR libraries were prepared with molecular barcoding, using unique molecular identifiers to normalize TCRbeta repertoire quantification. Using fastp trimming at Q25 and MiXCR clonotype assembly, TCRdb reanalyzed the public sequencing data and kept in-frame beta chains. Identical CDR3 protein sequences are pooled into one entry, listed with their most common genes and DNA. The sample table shows approximately 240,000 distinct CDR3 sequences, and 9.7% are seen once. The ten largest clones capture over 4.5% of the sample. V trim: 8 bases; J trim: 1 base; unmatched bases: 12. The germline V gene yields MDHEN for CDR1 and SYDVKM for CDR2. Including cysteine and phenylalanine, the CDR3 has 18 amino acids. The retained sequence is limited to the CDR3, 54 bases, with the frame set at the first base.

The sequence was obtained from a human donor who donated a stem cell graft to a child with SCID. The sequence joins TRBV28 to TRBJ2-6; 9 middle bases align to TRBD1. Sequencing used PBMCs from the stem cell graft donor, obtained from the stem cell graft. The DNA sequence reads TGTGCCAGCCGTAACCCCGGGACAGGGCTGTCTGGGGCCAACGTCCTGACTTTC. The encoded protein is CASRNPGTGLSGANVLTF.